This T cell receptor (beta chain) derives from a study of blood T cell repertoires in COVID-19. Turning to the study itself: From the United States, Italy and Spain came samples of acute and convalescent COVID-19. Sample material is recorded as cDNA or gDNA derived from T cells, B-cell-depleted T cells, or PBMCs.

The authors' processing: Reference gene primer amplification yielded estimated nucleated cell counts. The method was immunoSEQ multiplex PCR; TCRdb's version includes in-frame clones alone and lacks a portion of them. V and J calls and clone size follow that table, whereas D and trimming were derived from the DNA. The sample carries fewer than 130,000 clones, roughly 85% recorded once. This clone showed up just once. The germline gives CDR1 MGHRA, CDR2 YSYEKL. The CDR3 spans 17 residues. The junction had 13 bases not matched to a gene; V was cut back by 2 bases and J by 3 bases. The genes are TRBV4-1 and TRBJ2-7; 7 bases are a match to TRBD1. The source is a human donor in a cohort sampled during active COVID-19. Sequences were obtained from peripheral blood. The CDR3 DNA sequence: TGCGCCAGCAGCCAATTAGACAGGGAAGGTAGGGTCTACGAGCAGTACTTC. Its protein is CASSQLDREGRVYEQYF.